The 14 T cell receptor beta chains below were found in one sample sequenced in a study of vaccination and CD4 T cells after COVID-19. Cultured CD4+ T-cell DNA underwent Oncomine TCR Beta short-read sequencing. From the PCR reads, TCRdb called clonotypes with MiXCR, one entry per CDR3 protein. This table holds around 18,000 distinct CDR3 sequences, 53% found once. Their cognate antigens are unknown. Stated treatment: approximately 11-day PBMC culture with coronavirus spike peptide pools or control peptides (ViraFEST assay). Sequencing used CD4+ T cells from blood, cultured in vitro, obtained before SARS-CoV-2 vaccination. These receptors were collected from a human donor who had recovered from COVID-19.

CDR3 DNA sequence: TGTGCCAGCAGCTTGGGGACAGCGAGGTATGGCTACACCTTC. The encoded protein is CASSLGTARYGYTF. V and J are TRBV7-2 and TRBJ1-2; 7 bases map to TRBD1. In germline, CDR1 is SGHTA, CDR2 FQGNSA. The V segment lost 3 bases and the J segment 5 bases; nucleotides outside the gene matches: 6. The CDR3 is 14 amino acids.

This chain uses TRBV5-4 with TRBJ2-3; 12 bases match TRBD2. The CDR3 has 16 amino acids. V shed 1 base, J shed 2 bases, and the junction held 2 bases outside the gene matches. Per germline, CDR1 SGHNT and CDR2 YYREEE (reference sequence). CDR3: CASSLTSGRYTDTQYF. DNA for the CDR3: TGTGCCAGCAGCTTGACTAGCGGGAGGTACACAGATACGCAGTATTTT.

The V gene is TRBV28, the J gene TRBJ2-7; D call uncertain. The CDR3 consists of 12 residues. V shed 7 bases and J shed 3 bases, with 10 bases lying between them. The germline CDR1 and CDR2 sequences are MDHEN and SYDVKM. CDR3 in DNA: TGTGCCAGCAACCTACAAAACTACGAGCAGTACTTC. Translating gives CASNLQNYEQYF.

This clonotype was seen only a few times. The gene calls are TRBV27 and TRBJ2-3; no clear D gene. V dropped 3 bases and J dropped 4 bases, with 5 bases sitting between them. Germline V gene sequence: CDR1 MNHEY, CDR2 SMNVEV (reference sequence). This CDR3 spans 12 amino acids. The CDR3 region is CASSLGSDTQYF. CDR3 nucleotide sequence: TGTGCCAGCAGTTTGGGGTCAGATACGCAGTATTTT.

The chain combines TRBV20-1 with TRBJ1-2; TRBD1 agrees at 7 bases. The CDR3 totals 15 residues. Per the germline V gene, CDR1 is DFQATT and CDR2 is SNEGSKA (reference sequence). The ends lost 6 bases at V and 8 bases at J; junction bases unmatched: 18. The CDR3 DNA sequence: TGCAGTGCCGCAGCCCCCGACAGGGATGGATGGGGCTACACCTTC. This sequence encodes CSAAAPDRDGWGYTF.

V usage is TRBV11-2 and J usage is TRBJ2-1, with a possible D match to TRBD1 (5 bases). Germline loops: CDR1 SGHAT, CDR2 FQNNGV. V was shortened by 1 base and J by 1 base, with 11 bases between the two germline ends. The CDR3 loop spans 16 amino acids. CDR3 bases: TGTGCCAGCAGCTTAGGGTACAGGAAATCCTACAATGAGCAGTTCTTC. Translated, it gives CASSLGYRKSYNEQFF.

J is TRBJ2-3 and V is TRBV6-4; TRBD2 agrees at 8 bases. The CDR3 extends over 15 amino acids. With V trimmed by 3 bases and J by 6 bases, 8 bases remained unmatched. Germline V gives CDR1 MRHNA, CDR2 SNTAGT. The CDR3: CASSEGREVTDTQYF. The CDR3, as DNA: TGTGCCAGCAGTGAGGGGCGGGAGGTGACGGATACGCAGTATTTT.

The rearrangement uses TRBV7-8 and TRBJ2-3, with TRBD2 identical over 8 bases. The ends lost 3 bases at V and 3 bases at J; junction bases unmatched: 5. Germline values: CDR1 SGHVS, CDR2 FQNEAQ. This CDR3 is built from 15 residues. The CDR3 reads CASSFLAGSTDTQYF. In DNA form, the CDR3 reads TGTGCCAGCAGCTTCCTAGCGGGTTCGACAGATACGCAGTATTTT.

The V call is TRBV28, the J call TRBJ2-3, with a possible D match to TRBD1 (6 bases). The germline gives CDR1 MDHEN, CDR2 SYDVKM. The CDR3 extends over 15 amino acids. V gave up 2 bases and J gave up 7 bases, with 16 bases separating them. The CDR3 nucleotides are TGTGCCAGCAGTTTAGGGTCAGGGGTAGTAAATACGCAGTATTTT. Encoded protein: CASSLGSGVVNTQYF.

The rearrangement uses TRBV7-9 and TRBJ2-5; D possibly corresponds to TRBD1 (5 bases). The length of the CDR3 is 13 residues. The germline V gene has CDR1 SEHNR and CDR2 FQNEAQ (reference sequence). V dropped 5 bases and J dropped 4 bases, with 11 bases sitting between them. The DNA for the CDR3 is TGTGCCAGCAGCCTAAATCAGGGAGAGACCCAGTACTTC. Its translation is CASSLNQGETQYF.

The chain joins TRBV7-2 to TRBJ2-2; weak D call: TRBD1 (5 bases). This CDR3 spans 14 amino acids. The V end lost 10 bases, the J end lost 4 bases, and 16 bases lay between the germline ends. Germline V gene lookup returns CDR1 SGHTA and CDR2 FQGNSA. In DNA, the CDR3 is TGTGCCACCCGGGCGGACCAGGGCACCGGGGAGCTGTTTTTT. It encodes CATRADQGTGELFF.

This rearrangement joins TRBV7-9 to TRBJ2-7; 11 bases agree with TRBD2. V was pared by 5 bases and J by 0 bases, with 3 bases of the junction left unmatched. Per the germline V gene, CDR1 is SEHNR and CDR2 is FQNEAQ (reference sequence). This CDR3 has 15 residues. In nucleotides, the CDR3 is TGTGCCAGCAGCCTAACTAGCGGGAGCTCCTACGAGCAGTACTTC. Encoded protein: CASSLTSGSSYEQYF.

The rearrangement links TRBV6-5 to TRBJ2-1, with 8 bases that match TRBD1. The CDR3 extends over 15 amino acids. Trimming removed 0 bases from V and 8 bases from J; junction bases left unmatched: 6. CDR1 is MNHEY and CDR2 is SVGAGI in the germline V gene. The CDR3 protein is CASSYSGDRRDEQFF. The CDR3 bases are TGTGCCAGCAGTTACTCGGGGGACAGGCGGGATGAGCAGTTCTTC.

The chain joins TRBV20-1 to TRBJ2-3; the D is unclear. The germline gives CDR1 DFQATT, CDR2 SNEGSKA (reference sequence). Trimming cost V 2 bases and J 2 bases, with 5 bases left between them. The CDR3 is 12 residues long. The CDR3: CSARRPTDTQYF. The CDR3 DNA reads as TGCAGTGCTAGAAGACCCACAGATACGCAGTATTTT.